What follows are 2 T cell receptor beta chains derived from one specimen sequenced in a study of blood T cells in healthy people across ages. Alongside a J-beta primer mix, a sample-barcoded 5' primer served in a second PCR lasting about 6 to 11 cycles. MiXCR, run by TCRdb on the 5' RACE reads, gives a single entry per CDR3 protein. The data contain 1.5 million or so distinct CDR3 sequences, around 39% of them seen just once; the ten biggest clones take up roughly 7.7%. The sample comprised blood. These receptors were taken from a woman under 30 in good health.

Of note for this clonotype: A much larger clonotype is one base distant, so this may be a read error. The chain has TRBV25-1 and TRBJ2-4; 7 bases match TRBD1. The CDR3 sequence is 14 residues long. Germline V gives CDR1 MGHDK, CDR2 SYGVNS. Trimming cost V 8 bases and J 13 bases; bases outside gene matches: 17. CDR3 DNA: TGTGCCAGCGCAGACAGGGTACCGACCTACGGGCAGTACTTC. This gives the protein CASADRVPTYGQYF.

This clonotype occurred a few times. The V and J genes are TRBV6-5 and TRBJ1-1; 8 bases map to TRBD1. CDR3 length: 19 residues. V shed 3 bases, J shed 0 bases, and the junction held 15 bases outside the gene matches. Germline V CDR1 and CDR2: MNHEY, SVGAGI. CDR3 coding DNA: TGTGCCAGCAGTTATACCAGGGGGCTAAGGAACCCCTTGAACACTGAAGCTTTCTTT. Residues: CASSYTRGLRNPLNTEAFF.